This TCR beta chain was observed in a study of blood T cell repertoires in COVID-19. Unmatched junction bases numbered 9, after V lost 3 bases and J lost 4 bases. CDR1 SGDLS and CDR2 YYNGEE come from the germline V gene. This CDR3 has 15 amino acids. Source study methods: Using reference gene primer amplification, nucleated cell counts were estimated. Some clones are missing from TCRdb's copy, which holds only in-frame ones; the method was immunoSEQ multiplex PCR. Clonal size and the V and J genes are those of that table, whereas D and trimming came from the DNA. The sample consists of 80,000 to 90,000 clones, about 85% of them appearing once.

The rearrangement uses TRBV9 and TRBJ1-2; 7 bases are shared with TRBD1. The origin of this receptor is a woman in her 70s with acute or convalescent COVID-19. The sequencing sample was made of peripheral blood. In DNA form, the CDR3 reads TGTGCCAGCAGCGGCTTAAGAGGGGGCCCCTATGGCTACACCTTC. As protein: CASSGLRGGPYGYTF. Full variable domain (outside the CDR3, taken from reference TRBV9 and TRBJ1-2): DSGVTQTPKHLITATGQRVTLRCSPRSGDLSVYWYQQSLDQGLQFLIQYYNGEERAKGNILERFSAQQFPDLHSELNLSSLELGDSALYFCASSGLRGGPYGYTFGSGTRLTVV.